This record looks at one T cell receptor beta chain sequence and its context. Its cognate antigen is unknown. The data originate from a study of CXCR3-negative and CXCR3-positive naive CD8 T cells. Through 5' RACE with UMI labels, the TRB cDNA libraries were prepared. TCRdb re-called the 5' RACE reads; one entry per CDR3 protein, DNA not given. In total, the table holds fewer than 55,000 distinct CDR3 sequences. Study observations and caveats: Naive subsets showed comparable surface CD5, and TCR interaction strength was also inferred from TRB CDR3 physicochemistry.

CDR3 size: 17 residues. Germline CDR1 is KGHSH and CDR2 is LQKENI. With about 300,000 cells each, the CD8+ T cell subsets were individually sorted in triplicate. Naivety in CD8+ T cells corresponded to a CD45RO-CCR7+CD27+CD95- phenotype. Material for sequencing was naive CXCR3- CD8+ T cells from blood. As to subset: CD45RO-CCR7+CD27+CD95- naive CD8+ T cells lacking CXCR3 (TNR3-). The gene calls are TRBV18 and TRBJ2-1; TCRdb names TRBD2, which stays unverified in the absence of DNA. This receptor was obtained from a human donor in good health. Some clones in this sample may be carry-over from other donors' samples. The CDR3 loop is CASSPPEASGRAWEQFF. Full variable domain (rest looked up from reference TRBV18 and TRBJ2-1): NAGVMQNPRHLVRRRGQEARLRCSPMKGHSHVYWYRQLPEEGLKFMVYLQKENIIDESGMPKERFSAEFPKEGPSILRIQQVVRGDSAAYFCASSPPEASGRAWEQFFGPGTRLTVL.